Reported below is one T cell receptor beta chain. V shed 5 bases, J shed 8 bases, and the junction held 15 bases outside the gene matches. Per germline, CDR1 SGHTA and CDR2 FQGNSA. The CDR3 contains 16 residues. These data come from a study of cytomegalovirus exposure and HLA in healthy donors. The PCR was carried out with 60 Vbeta primers and 13 Jbeta primers. Profiling relied on immunoSEQ multiplex PCR, and the TCRdb table lists in-frame clones only, not all of them. Of under 200,000 clones listed, around 82% were seen once; the top ten hold around 0.24%. What was sequenced was PBMCs. The origin of this receptor is a boy under 18 in good health and CMV-seronegative. The chain uses TRBV7-2 and TRBJ1-2; 9 bases align to TRBD1. The DNA of the CDR3 is TGTGCCAGCAGCCCACAGTGGGGGACAGGGCGGGGGGGCTACACCTTC. This sequence encodes CASSPQWGTGRGGYTF.